This T cell receptor (beta chain) was sequenced during a study of shared clonotypes between healthy human individuals. CDR1 is SGHRS and CDR2 is YFSETQ in the germline V gene. This CDR3 spans 18 amino acids. The junction had 8 bases not matched to a gene; V was cut back by 4 bases and J by 3 bases. Profiled with immunoSEQ multiplex PCR; TCRdb holds only in-frame clones, not every one. The sample holds around 1.4 million clones; about 98.5% are singletons and the top ten take roughly 0.36%. The material sequenced was naive CD4+ T cells sorted from blood. Specified subset: CD45RA+ positively selected. The receptor was derived from a man aged 30-40 years in good health. The J gene is TRBJ2-2, the V gene TRBV5-1, with 14 bases that match TRBD2. CDR3 nucleotide sequence: TGCGCCAGCAGCCCACGGGGGACTAGCGGGAGACACACCGGGGAGCTGTTTTTT. This encodes CASSPRGTSGRHTGELFF. The full variable domain, completed using reference TRBV5-1 and TRBJ2-2, is KAGVTQTPRYLIKTRGQQVTLSCSPISGHRSVSWYQQTPGQGLQFLFEYFSETQRNKGNFPGRFSGRQFSNSRSEMNVSTLELGDSALYLCASSPRGTSGRHTGELFFGEGSRLTVL.